The entry that follows covers one T cell receptor beta chain sequence. As yet, its antigen is unknown. The time point: blood from clinic visit 5 months post-surgery; TSC patient then seizure free. The sequenced cases were selected for having the highest brain T cell transcript signatures. The entry originates in a study of brain T cells in children with intractable seizures. Produced via immunoSEQ multiplex PCR; TCRdb's table is partial and in-frame only. The sample lists hundreds of thousands of clones; 93% were seen once. Study results and limitations: Pre- and post-surgery blood differed in depth, so pre-surgery absences may be undersampling. HCMV serostatus was not known, and viral specificity came from CDR3 similarity only.

Germline lookup yields CDR1 MNHEY and CDR2 SVGAGI. Unmatched junction bases numbered 2, after V lost 6 bases and J lost 7 bases. The CDR3 is made up of 12 amino acids. The specimen was peripheral blood, collected 5 to 6 months after surgery. The TCR sequence derives from a boy under two years old with tuberous sclerosis and intractable seizures. The rearrangement uses TRBV6-5 and TRBJ1-1; 10 bases match TRBD1. CDR3 sequence reads: CASRWTGGEAFF. In nucleotides, the CDR3 is TGTGCCAGCAGATGGACAGGGGGTGAAGCTTTCTTT.